This TCR beta chain was recorded in a study of blood T cell repertoires in COVID-19 (TCRdb year 2020). For the wider study: Collaborator samples came from the United States, Italy and Spain and covered acute and convalescent phases of COVID-19. The prospective study material was composed of cDNA or gDNA derived from T cells, B-cell-depleted T cells, or PBMCs. Subjects who had been exposed to COVID-19, were actively infected with it, or had recovered from it provided the deeply sampled blood TCRbeta repertoires that made up the dataset. The repertoires were released in a freely available public database meant as a resource for research on the immune response to SARS-CoV-2. The samples were drawn from two sources: the first 160 participants of the ongoing ImmuneRACE study, and some 1,300 subjects contributed by 6 global collaborators. A de-identified subject ID, COVID-19 status, age in years and sex were almost always included in the sample metadata. Where available, HLA class I and class II types were taken from metadata supplied by the sample provider and were not determined by assay-based typing.

Inclusive of the bounding cysteine and phenylalanine, the CDR3 is 15 residues long. Of all the DNA, just the CDR3 is kept, 45 bases in frame from base 1. From a lookup of the germline V gene (reference sequence), CDR1 and CDR2 are SSHAT and FNYEAQ. Collaborating institutions collected whole blood in K2EDTA tubes following their own protocols. For TCRbeta analysis, collaborators shipped samples as frozen whole blood, isolated PBMCs, or DNA extracted from either of those sample types. The immunoSEQ Assay, a bias-controlled multiplex PCR, was used to amplify TCRbeta CDR3 regions from genomic DNA. The paper's processing steps were these. Nucleated cell counts per sample were estimated from amplification of reference gene primers within the assay. To quantify the absolute abundance of each unique TCRbeta CDR3 rearrangement, sequence reads were collapsed and filtered. Productive Simpson clonality was computed per sample as the square root of Simpson's diversity index over productive rearrangements. Imported from immuneACCESS, the table was reduced by TCRdb to in-frame sequences with V and J called. These copies leave out some clones; in studies compared against another copy, an unresolved V gene accounts for under half, and the cause of the remainder is not known. V, J and clone size are those of that table, while D and trimming were read from the DNA. The sample profile shows just over 95,000 clones; about four fifths of them were found once. The ten biggest clones cover 18% of the sample.

On this clone: Its antigen specificity is not known. At one end, the junction sequence differs from germline, possibly due to a read error.

What the work shows at the level of the full study, not this receptor alone: The quantity of clinical and demographic metadata differed by source and by participant and was supplied without curation.

The rearranged chain carries TRBV7-7 and TRBJ2-1, with 14 bases matching TRBD2. Sequenced sample: peripheral blood. The sequence was collected from a man older than 75 with acute or convalescent COVID-19. The CDR3 amino acid sequence is: CASSLEGTSGSEQFF. Here is the DNA: TGTGCTAGCAGCTTAGAAGGGACTAGCGGGAGTGAGCAGTTCTTC. The entire variable domain, with the stretches around the CDR3 drawn from the reference TRBV7-7 and TRBJ2-1 proteins, is GAGVSQSPRYKVTKRGQDVTLRCDPISSHATLYWYQQALGQGPEFLTYFNYEAQPDKSGLPSDRFSAERPEGSISTLTIQRTEQRDSAMYRCASSLEGTSGSEQFFGPGTRLTVL.